This record looks at one T cell receptor beta chain sequence and its context. No antigen is known for it. It has no much larger one-base neighbor in the sample; base qualities were not kept. V has 4 bases trimmed and J has 4 bases trimmed; junction bases matching no gene number 13. There are 17 amino acids in the CDR3, from cysteine to phenylalanine inclusive. Here the CDR3 DNA is all that survives: 51 bases in frame from base 1. CDR1 and CDR2, looked up from the germline V gene, are SGHAT and FQNNGV. The sample belongs to a study of control samples from healthy donors and cancer patients (dated by TCRdb to between 2020 and 2021). The protocol used for the library was the immunoSEQ multiplex PCR assay. TCRdb limited this immuneACCESS table to in-frame rearrangements with V and J called. A share of clones is missing; checked studies link under half to unresolved V genes, and the rest is unexplained. This sample has about 130,000 clones in its table, and over 90% of those were observed once. The ten largest account for around 14% of the sample.

The sample taken for sequencing was PBMCs. The source is a man aged 60 to 69 with colorectal cancer. Recombination linked TRBV11-2 to TRBJ2-3, with 8 junctional bases fitting TRBD1. The sequence in DNA is TGTGCCAGCAGCTCTAACGGACCAGGGGGCGCGGCAGATACGCAGTATTTT. It translates as CASSSNGPGGAADTQYF.